The 2 T cell receptor beta chains below come from one sample, sequenced in a study of blood T cell repertoires in COVID-19. Assay: immunoSEQ multiplex PCR; the TCRdb copy retains only in-frame clones and omits some. The sample lists 250,000 to 300,000 clones, roughly 88% seen once, with 9.5% to 11% in the top ten. Sequenced: peripheral blood. The source is a woman aged 70-85 years with acute or convalescent COVID-19.

This clone was seen more than once but under ten times. V gene TRBV27 combines with J gene TRBJ1-2; 10 bases match TRBD1. The ends lost 6 bases at V and 8 bases at J; junction bases unmatched: 15. Germline loops: CDR1 MNHEY, CDR2 SMNVEV (reference sequence). This CDR3 spans 16 amino acids. The CDR3 loop is CASSPRGGGDRGGYTF. The DNA of the CDR3 is TGTGCCAGCAGCCCTAGGGGTGGAGGGGACAGGGGAGGCTACACCTTC.

The genes are TRBV5-1 and TRBJ1-1; D gene ambiguous. The V end was cut by 2 bases, the J end by 1 base, with 6 bases between. Germline CDR1 reads SGHRS; CDR2 reads YFSETQ. CDR3 length: 13 residues. The CDR3 region is CASSFEGNTEAFF. The CDR3 region has the DNA TGCGCCAGCAGCTTCGAGGGGAACACTGAAGCTTTCTTT.